This T cell receptor (beta chain) is from a study of cytomegalovirus exposure and HLA in healthy donors. Whole-study findings and limits: Whilst most TCR sequences proved rare, a subset of public TCRs occurred across many donors. As a later analysis showed, a missense DCLRE1C variant was linked to trimming of TCR beta V- and J-genes. Immune exposure data for these donors was limited to CMV serostatus. Accurate predictions that matched the HLA-A and HLA-B alleles of most subjects were reportedly made from TCR beta sequences.

A multiplex PCR was run with 60 Vbeta primers and 13 Jbeta primers. This table comes from immunoSEQ multiplex PCR, and its TCRdb copy is limited to in-frame clones, with some not included. The sample contains roughly 100,000 clones, 66% of which appear only once. On this clone: Its target is not known.

The CDR3 totals 18 residues. The germline V and J ends were trimmed by 1 base and 0 bases, with 13 bases remaining between them. Germline V gene lookup returns CDR1 LGHNA and CDR2 YSLEER. The receptor was derived from a woman aged 50 to 65 in good health and CMV-seronegative. The sequenced material came from PBMCs. The chain has TRBV4-3 and TRBJ1-6; the D is unclear. CDR3 sequence (DNA): TGCGCCAGCAGCCAAGTGTTACCCGCGAGCTCCTATAATTCACCCCTCCACTTT. Its protein product is CASSQVLPASSYNSPLHF.